The rows below give T cell receptor beta chains drawn from one sample of a study of radiation and T cells in renal cell carcinoma. Repertoires were generated with immunoSEQ multiplex PCR, while TCRdb's copy carries only in-frame clones and drops some. The sample contains roughly 160,000 clones, roughly 90% of which appear only once. Material: blood, obtained from a patient whose treatment included radiotherapy and nephrectomy. The receptors derive from a woman aged 45-60 years with renal cell carcinoma. Both conserved end residues are part of each CDR3. The D gene is left open where the match is weak. Where a row states a size, it is once, few, many or the class of an expanded clone; other rows omit it.

size: NA
V: TRBV29-1
D: TRBD1
J: TRBJ1-2
DNA: TGCAGCGTCGGGACAGGGGATAACTATGGCTACACCTTC
CDR3: CSVGTGDNYGYTF

size: NA
V: TRBV6-1
D: NA
J: TRBJ1-1
DNA: TGTGCCAGCAGTGCACCTGACAGACGCACTGAAGCTTTCTTT
CDR3: CASSAPDRRTEAFF

size: NA
V: TRBV30
D: TRBD1
J: TRBJ2-2
DNA: TGTGCCTGGAGTGTCGGACAGGGGGTATCGGGGGAGCTGTTTTTT
CDR3: CAWSVGQGVSGELFF

size: NA
V: TRBV6-5
D: NA
J: TRBJ2-2
DNA: TGTGCCAGCTCCGTCAGGGCCGGGGAGCTGTTTTTT
CDR3: CASSVRAGELFF

size: NA
V: TRBV6-5
D: TRBD2
J: TRBJ2-7
DNA: TGTGCCAGCAGTTACGACGGGACTAGAGGTTACGAGCAGTACTTC
CDR3: CASSYDGTRGYEQYF

size: NA
V: TRBV13
D: NA
J: TRBJ1-6
DNA: TGTGCCAGCAGCTCTCGAGGCTCCCGTAATTCACCCCTCCACTTT
CDR3: CASSSRGSRNSPLHF

size: NA
V: TRBV28
D: NA
J: TRBJ1-4
DNA: TGTGCCAGCAGTTCCCCCGACACAGGGAGCTATGAAAAACTGTTTTTT
CDR3: CASSSPDTGSYEKLFF

size: NA
V: TRBV19
D: NA
J: TRBJ2-5
DNA: TGTGCCAGTAGTATCCACCCCTCCAGCGCCGAGACCCAGTACTTC
CDR3: CASSIHPSSAETQYF

size: once
V: TRBV18
D: NA
J: TRBJ2-7
DNA: TGTGCCAGCTCACCATCGATGTCTATCGAGCAGTACTTC
CDR3: CASSPSMSIEQYF

size: NA
V: TRBV7-2
D: NA
J: TRBJ2-5
DNA: TGTGCCAGCAGCAGGGTTTCGAGGGAGACCCAGTACTTC
CDR3: CASSRVSRETQYF

size: NA
V: TRBV7-3
D: TRBD1
J: TRBJ1-2
DNA: TGTGCCAGCCCCGGCCCGGGACAGGGGCCTTTGGTCTACACCTTC
CDR3: CASPGPGQGPLVYTF

size: NA
V: TRBV5-1
D: NA
J: TRBJ1-1
DNA: TGCGCCAGCAGCCCGGGGGTGATGAACACTGAAGCTTTCTTT
CDR3: CASSPGVMNTEAFF

size: NA
V: TRBV9
D: TRBD2
J: TRBJ2-5
DNA: TGTGCCAGCAGCCCCGGAGCTAGCGGGGGGGCCTGGGTTGAGACCCAGTACTTC
CDR3: CASSPGASGGAWVETQYF

size: NA
V: TRBV19
D: NA
J: TRBJ1-5
DNA: TGTGCCAGTAGCTCAAGCCCATACTTTCAGCCCCAGCATTTT
CDR3: CASSSSPYFQPQHF

size: few
V: TRBV4-1
D: NA
J: TRBJ2-2
DNA: TGCGCCAGCAGCCTCATGACTCCGAACACCGGGGAGCTGTTTTTT
CDR3: CASSLMTPNTGELFF

size: NA
V: TRBV2
D: TRBD1
J: TRBJ1-4
DNA: TGTGCCAGCAGGACCGGGACAGGGAATGAAAAACTGTTTTTT
CDR3: CASRTGTGNEKLFF

size: NA
V: TRBV6-5
D: NA
J: TRBJ2-7
DNA: TGTGCCAGCACTGAACCGGGTCCTCCCCACGAGCAGTACTTC
CDR3: CASTEPGPPHEQYF

size: NA
V: TRBV6-5
D: NA
J: TRBJ1-6
DNA: TGTGCCAGCGGGGGGTCCTATAATTCACCCCTCCACTTT
CDR3: CASGGSYNSPLHF

size: few
V: TRBV5-1
D: NA
J: TRBJ2-2
DNA: TGCGCCAGCAGCTTGGAGCCCGCCGGGGAGCTGTTTTTT
CDR3: CASSLEPAGELFF

size: NA
V: TRBV6-1
D: TRBD1
J: TRBJ1-2
DNA: TGTGCCAGCAGTGGGGCAGGGGGACATTACTATGGCTACACCTTC
CDR3: CASSGAGGHYYGYTF

size: NA
V: TRBV18
D: NA
J: TRBJ1-1
DNA: TGTGCCAGCTCACCGACCGATCGAAGTAACACTGAAGCTTTCTTT
CDR3: CASSPTDRSNTEAFF

size: few
V: TRBV5-5
D: TRBD1
J: TRBJ1-5
DNA: TGTGCCAGCAGCGGGGGAACCGGACAGGGTCATCAGCCCCAGCATTTT
CDR3: CASSGGTGQGHQPQHF

size: NA
V: TRBV6-6
D: NA
J: TRBJ1-1
DNA: TGTGCCAGCAGTTACTCAGGGGAGAGGCTGAACACTGAAGCTTTCTTT
CDR3: CASSYSGERLNTEAFF

size: few
V: TRBV4-2
D: NA
J: TRBJ1-4
DNA: TGTGCCAGCACCCTCGTAGGGGGTGATGAAAAACTGTTTTTT
CDR3: CASTLVGGDEKLFF

size: NA
V: TRBV25-1
D: TRBD1
J: TRBJ1-4
DNA: TGTGCCAGCAGTGAATATTGGGACAGGTTTGAAAAACTGTTTTTT
CDR3: CASSEYWDRFEKLFF

size: NA
V: TRBV7-3
D: TRBD2
J: TRBJ2-3
DNA: TGTGCCAGCAGCTTAGCGGGGGGGCATGCAGATACGCAGTATTTT
CDR3: CASSLAGGHADTQYF

size: NA
V: TRBV5-1
D: TRBD2
J: TRBJ2-1
DNA: TGCGCCAGCAGCTTGGTGGCGGGGGGGCTAAATGAGCAGTTCTTC
CDR3: CASSLVAGGLNEQFF

size: NA
V: TRBV6-5
D: NA
J: TRBJ1-4
DNA: TGTGCCAGCAGTAAACAGGGTGGAGGAAATGAAAAACTGTTTTTT
CDR3: CASSKQGGGNEKLFF